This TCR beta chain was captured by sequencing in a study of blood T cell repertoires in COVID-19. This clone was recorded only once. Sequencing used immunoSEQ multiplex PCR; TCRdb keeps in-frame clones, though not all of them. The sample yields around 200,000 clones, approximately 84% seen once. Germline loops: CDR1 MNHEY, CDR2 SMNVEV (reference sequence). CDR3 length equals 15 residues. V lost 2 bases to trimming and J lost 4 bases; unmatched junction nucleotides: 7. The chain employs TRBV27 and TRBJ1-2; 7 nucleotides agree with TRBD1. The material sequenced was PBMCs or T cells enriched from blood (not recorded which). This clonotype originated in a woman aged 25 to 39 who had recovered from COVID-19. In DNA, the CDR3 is TGTGCCAGCAGTTTAGAAGGGGGCGCTCCCTATGGCTACACCTTC. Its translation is CASSLEGGAPYGYTF.